This TCR beta chain was observed in a study of T cell repertoires in cytomegalovirus infection (dated by TCRdb to about 2019). Study-level background: Donor HLA type was relevant to the analysis, because carriage of CMV infection together with the matching HLA type was indicated by public TCR beta signatures.

Overall study results and their limits: Cumulative frequency of public TCR beta family members discriminated carriers of CMV infection plus the relevant HLA type in this cohort and an independent approximately 370-donor cohort. In the ex vivo response, HLA-C-restricted CMV-specific TCR beta clonotypes were dominant, and in two of eight donors the single most frequent clonotype came from this HLA-C-restricted group.

Counted from cysteine to phenylalanine, this CDR3 has 13 amino acids. Only the CDR3 DNA stays, 39 bases, in frame from base 1. Between the V and J ends, shortened by 7 bases and 3 bases respectively, the junction contains 12 bases. CDR1 and CDR2 are read off the germline V gene as SGHTA and FQGNSA. The sequencing machine was an Illumina HiSeq 1500. Using fastp at Q25 and MiXCR, TCRdb reprocessed the public reads and kept productive beta chains. All rows with the same CDR3 protein become a single entry with the most common DNA and genes. A total of tens of thousands of distinct CDR3 sequences appear in this sample, about 4.2% of them only once. About 22% of the sample lies in the top ten. This clonotype was detected ten times or more. Its antigen is not yet known. No clone much larger than this one lies a single base away; base qualities are absent.

The TCR originated in a human donor in good health (CMV status not recorded). Some clones in this sample may be carry-over from other donors' samples. The sequencing input was PBMCs. This chain joins TRBV7-2 to TRBJ1-2, with the D gene not clear enough to name. The CDR3 amino acid sequence is: CASTVTLYYGYTF. The DNA reads as follows: TGTGCCAGCACCGTGACGCTTTACTATGGCTACACCTTC.